These 11 T cell receptor beta chains share one sample of origin, sequenced in a study of cytomegalovirus exposure and HLA in healthy donors. The PCR was carried out with 60 Vbeta primers and 13 Jbeta primers. The method was immunoSEQ multiplex PCR; TCRdb's version includes in-frame clones alone and lacks a portion of them. The sample carries nearly 110,000 clones, about three quarters recorded once. Source material: PBMCs. These receptors all stem from a man younger than 45 in good health and CMV-seronegative.

The chain combines TRBV6-1 with TRBJ2-3, with 7 positions matching TRBD1. The CDR3 has 14 amino acids. With 6 bases clipped from V and 1 base from J, the junction kept 4 bases outside the gene matches. CDR1 MNHNS and CDR2 SASEGT come from the germline V gene. The CDR3 protein is CASRETGGTDTQYF. CDR3 bases: TGTGCCAGCAGGGAAACAGGGGGCACAGATACGCAGTATTTT.

The chain uses TRBV6-1 and TRBJ2-7; possible D gene TRBD1, 5 bases. Germline CDR1 is MNHNS and CDR2 is SASEGT. CDR3 length equals 12 residues. V was pared by 10 bases and J by 5 bases, with 15 bases between. The chain's CDR3 is CANGRWGDEQYF. For the CDR3, the DNA is TGTGCCAACGGGCGTTGGGGCGACGAGCAGTACTTC.

The V call is TRBV19, the J call TRBJ1-5; 12 positions agree with TRBD1. Germline CDR1 reads LNHDA; CDR2 reads SQIVND (reference sequence). V gave up 7 bases and J gave up 5 bases; unmatched junction bases: 12. This CDR3 is 17 amino acids long. CDR3 residues: CASTNRDRGLLDQPQHF. CDR3 DNA: TGTGCCAGTACAAACCGGGACAGGGGGCTCTTAGATCAGCCCCAGCATTTT.

The rearrangement uses TRBV27 and TRBJ2-1, with a tentative D call TRBD2 (7 bases). V was pared by 6 bases and J by 4 bases, with 16 bases between. The CDR3 sequence is 15 residues long. CDR1 and CDR2 (germline): MNHEY, SMNVEV (reference sequence). The CDR3: CASRPTRGPYNEQFF. The CDR3 DNA reads as TGTGCCAGCAGACCAACGCGGGGGCCGTACAATGAGCAGTTCTTC.

V is TRBV6-1 and J is TRBJ2-1, with D maybe TRBD1 (6 bases). This CDR3 spans 14 amino acids. The V gene lost 3 bases and the J gene lost 0 bases, with 6 bases spanning the gap. In germline, CDR1 is MNHNS, CDR2 SASEGT. CDR3 sequence: CASSDRGSYNEQFF. CDR3 nucleotide sequence: TGTGCCAGCAGTGACAGGGGCTCCTACAATGAGCAGTTCTTC.

The rearrangement links TRBV4-1 to TRBJ1-6; no definite D call. V dropped 1 base and J dropped 6 bases, with 7 bases sitting between them. The CDR3 is 14 residues long. Looked up from germline, CDR1 is MGHRA and CDR2 is YSYEKL. The CDR3 region is CASSQGLSNSPLHF. The CDR3 DNA is TGCGCCAGCAGCCAAGGACTAAGTAATTCACCCCTCCACTTT.

The chain links TRBV25-1 to TRBJ1-4; perhaps TRBD1 as D (6 bases). V was clipped by 1 base and J by 7 bases, with 19 bases between them. Germline-derived CDR1 and CDR2 are MGHDK and SYGVNS. The CDR3 loop spans 17 amino acids. This chain's CDR3 is CASSESIVVGGTEKLFF. DNA of the CDR3: TGTGCCAGCAGTGAATCGATAGTGGTAGGGGGAACTGAAAAACTGTTTTTT.

The chain carries TRBV2 and TRBJ1-2; tentatively, D is TRBD1 (6 bases). The germline V gene encodes CDR1 SNHLY and CDR2 FYNNEI. V shed 5 bases and J shed 2 bases, with 9 bases lying between them. CDR3 length: 13 amino acids. The CDR3 sequence: CASSRDTNYGYTF. Here the CDR3 DNA reads TGTGCCAGCAGTCGGGACACCAACTATGGCTACACCTTC.

The V call is TRBV2, the J call TRBJ2-3, with D perhaps TRBD1 (6 bases). Trimming shortened V by 5 bases and J by 0 bases, and 12 bases separated the two germline ends. This CDR3 contains 15 residues. The germline gives CDR1 SNHLY, CDR2 FYNNEI. CDR3 protein: CASSFGRGSTDTQYF. The CDR3 DNA reads as TGTGCCAGCAGTTTCGGCAGGGGAAGCACAGATACGCAGTATTTT.

This clone has a single count. The junction departs from the called germline gene at one end, perhaps through a read error. This chain connects TRBV30 to TRBJ1-3, with TRBD1 as a possible D gene (6 bases). The length of the CDR3 is 18 residues. Germline CDR1 is GTSNPN and CDR2 is SVGIG (reference sequence). CDR3 in DNA: TGTGCCTGGAGTGTAATCAGGTTGACAGGAGCAGCAGGAAACGCCATATATTTT. Protein: CAWSVIRLTGAAGNAIYF.

The chain joins TRBV19 to TRBJ1-5, with TRBD1 matching 10 bases. The CDR3 is 14 residues long. Germline values: CDR1 LNHDA, CDR2 SQIVND (reference sequence). Trimming took 3 bases from V and 5 from J; bases not matched to a gene: 1. Here the CDR3 reads CASSMTGGYQPQHF. The CDR3 DNA follows: TGTGCCAGTAGTATGACAGGGGGCTATCAGCCCCAGCATTTT.